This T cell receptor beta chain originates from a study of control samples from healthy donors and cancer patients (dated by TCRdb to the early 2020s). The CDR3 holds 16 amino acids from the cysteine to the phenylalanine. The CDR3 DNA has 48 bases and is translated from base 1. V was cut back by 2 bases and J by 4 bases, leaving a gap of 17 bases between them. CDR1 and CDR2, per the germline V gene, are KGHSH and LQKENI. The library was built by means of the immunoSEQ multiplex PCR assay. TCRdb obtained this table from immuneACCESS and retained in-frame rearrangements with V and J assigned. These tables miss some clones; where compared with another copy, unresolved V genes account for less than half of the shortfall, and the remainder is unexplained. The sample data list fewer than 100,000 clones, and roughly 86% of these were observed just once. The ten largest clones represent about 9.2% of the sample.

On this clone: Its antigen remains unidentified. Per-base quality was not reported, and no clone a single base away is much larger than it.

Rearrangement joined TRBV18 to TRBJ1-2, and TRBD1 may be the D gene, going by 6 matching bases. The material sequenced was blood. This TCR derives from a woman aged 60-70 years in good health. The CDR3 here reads CASSPLSSSRGYGYTF. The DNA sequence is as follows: TGTGCCAGCTCACCATTAAGCTCGAGCAGGGGCTATGGCTACACCTTC.